The 27 T cell receptor beta chains below all came from one sample that was sequenced in a study of prognosis after radiotherapy for stage I lung cancer. Genomic DNA served as the source from which two-round multiplex PCR generated TCR beta CDR3 amplicons. Round-one PCR had primers specific to each TRBV and TRBJ gene. Via MiXCR, TCRdb re-called the multiplex PCR reads, giving one row per CDR3 protein. Here the sample spans 10,000 to 15,000 distinct CDR3 sequences, 45% to 60% being singletons. Sequenced here: PBMCs, sampled before or after stereotactic body radiation therapy (not recorded which). These receptors were collected from a donor aged 50 or older with non-small cell lung cancer.

At least ten counts were recorded for this clonotype. This chain connects TRBV30 to TRBJ2-6; a weak D match, TRBD1 (5 bases). The germline gives CDR1 GTSNPN, CDR2 SVGIG (reference sequence). The CDR3 extends over 13 amino acids. Trimming took off 7 bases at V and 1 base at J, with 8 bases between the two ends. The CDR3 protein is CALKGSGANVLTF. CDR3 DNA: TGTGCCTTGAAGGGGTCTGGGGCCAACGTCCTGACTTTC.

In the case of this clonotype: A far larger clone is only one base removed, so a read error is likely. This rearrangement joins TRBV6-8 to TRBJ2-1, with 7 bases that match TRBD1. The CDR3 is made up of 14 amino acids. The ends lost 7 bases at V and 3 bases at J; junction bases unmatched: 6. CDR1 and CDR2 (germline): MNHGY, SAAAGT. The CDR3 DNA follows: TGTGCCAGCAAATGGCAGGGGGTCTACAATGAGCAGTTCTTC. Translation: CASKWQGVYNEQFF.

This clonotype was seen repeatedly, ten times or more. The chain combines TRBV20-1 with TRBJ2-7; possibly TRBD2 for D (6 bases). V was pared by 4 bases and J by 6 bases, with 16 bases between. CDR1 and CDR2 (germline): DFQATT, SNEGSKA (reference sequence). The CDR3 consists of 13 residues. The CDR3 here is CSANLEGDGEQYF. DNA of the CDR3: TGCAGTGCTAATTTGGAGGGCGATGGCGAGCAGTACTTC.

This clonotype was seen repeatedly, ten times or more. The chain joins TRBV16 to TRBJ2-7; no reliable D call. Trimming cost V 2 bases and J 6 bases, with 17 bases left between them. The length of the CDR3 is 15 residues. Germline CDR1 KGHSY, CDR2 FQNENV. The CDR3 loop reads CASSQRFQVVGEQYF. The CDR3 DNA sequence: TGTGCCAGCAGCCAAAGGTTCCAGGTTGTAGGCGAGCAGTACTTC.

Comments on this clonotype: A far larger clone is just one base off, so this is likely a read error. The chain links TRBV2 to TRBJ1-2; no reliable D call. V was cut by 6 bases and J by 5 bases, with 19 bases left in between. Germline CDR1 SNHLY, CDR2 FYNNEI. The CDR3 runs to 15 residues. For the CDR3, the DNA is TGTGCCAGCAGAGTATTATCCGGACTCGCGTATGGCTACACCTTC. Translation gives CASRVLSGLAYGYTF. Full variable domain (rest looked up from reference TRBV2 and TRBJ1-2): EPEVTQTPSHQVTQMGQEVILRCVPISNHLYFYWYRQILGQKVEFLVSFYNNEISEKSEIFDDQFSVERPDGSNFTLKIRSTKLEDSAMYFCASRVLSGLAYGYTFGSGTRLTVV.

This chain connects TRBV27 to TRBJ1-3; D possibly corresponds to TRBD1 (5 bases). Germline loops: CDR1 MNHEY, CDR2 SMNVEV (reference sequence). This CDR3 contains 15 residues. V was shortened by 7 bases and J by 4 bases, with 17 bases between the two germline ends. CDR3 coding DNA: TGTGCCAGCATCCGGAGAGAGGGGTCCGGAAACACCATATATTTT. This codes for CASIRREGSGNTIYF.

The chain recombines TRBV6-4 with TRBJ1-1; tentative D call: TRBD1 (5 bases). V was cut by 6 bases and J by 3 bases, with 11 bases left in between. CDR3 size: 13 residues. Germline V gives CDR1 MRHNA, CDR2 SNTAGT. Here the CDR3 DNA reads TGTGCCAGCAGGGGGCCCGGGGACACTGAAGCTTTCTTT. Translation gives CASRGPGDTEAFF.

This clonotype was seen just once. The CDR3 sequence is CASSLSQGNVQYEQYF. The CDR3, as DNA: TGTGCCAGCAGTTTATCACAGGGGAATGTCCAGTACGAGCAGTACTTC. J is TRBJ2-7 and V is TRBV28; 7 positions agree with TRBD1. The CDR3 runs 16 residues. Looked up from germline, CDR1 is MDHEN and CDR2 is SYDVKM. V lost 1 base, J lost 4 bases, and 10 bases stayed unmatched. The whole variable domain, remainder taken from reference TRBV28 and TRBJ2-7, is DVKVTQSSRYLVKRTGEKVFLECVQDMDHENMFWYRQDPGLGLRLIYFSYDVKMKEKGDIPEGYSVSREKKERFSLILESASTNQTSMYLCASSLSQGNVQYEQYFGPGTRLTVT.

This clonotype is medium-sized (0.01 to 0.1%). The chain employs TRBV4-1 and TRBJ1-1; possible D gene TRBD1, 6 bases. The length of the CDR3 is 14 residues. Germline V CDR1 and CDR2: MGHRA, YSYEKL. Between the trimmed V and J ends, which lost 1 base and 4 bases, there was a span of 10 bases. This CDR3 reads CASSQVRGGTEAFF. CDR3 in DNA: TGCGCCAGCAGCCAAGTCAGGGGTGGCACTGAAGCTTTCTTT.

The V and J genes are TRBV27 and TRBJ1-2, with D unclear. The CDR3 contains 13 residues. Looked up from germline, CDR1 is MNHEY and CDR2 is SMNVEV (reference sequence). Trimming removed 5 bases at V and 9 bases at J, with 16 bases between. CDR3 residues: CASSPTWSNCYTF. Here the CDR3 DNA reads TGTGCCAGCAGTCCGACATGGTCCAATTGCTACACCTTC.

This clonotype rates as medium-sized. The chain combines TRBV6-5 with TRBJ2-7; D is unclear. Trimming stripped 4 bases from V and 3 bases from J, with 13 bases between. The CDR3 is 14 residues long. Germline V gives CDR1 MNHEY, CDR2 SVGAGI. CDR3 DNA: TGTGCCAGCAGTTTCGACACTACCCTCTACGAGCAGTACTTC. Protein sequence: CASSFDTTLYEQYF.

Judged by abundance, this clonotype is medium-sized. CDR3 protein: CAWSVQTGSEQYF. CDR3 DNA: TGTGCCTGGAGTGTACAGACAGGGTCCGAGCAGTACTTC. The chain recombines TRBV30 with TRBJ2-7; TRBD1 aligns across 7 bases. The CDR3 runs 13 residues. Losses at the gene ends were 0 bases for V and 6 bases for J; bases not matched to a gene: 5. Germline V lookup: CDR1 GTSNPN, CDR2 SVGIG (reference sequence).

The chain uses TRBV5-1 and TRBJ1-6; 7 bases are a match to TRBD1. Germline V gene sequence: CDR1 SGHRS, CDR2 YFSETQ. The CDR3 length is 15 residues. After removal of 0 bases from V and 7 bases from J, the junction contained 4 bases not matched to a gene. For the CDR3, the DNA is TGCGCCAGCAGCTTGGGACAGGGCGGAAATTCACCCCTCCACTTT. Residues: CASSLGQGGNSPLHF.

Details on this clonotype: A much larger clone lies a single base off, so this may be a read error. The V call is TRBV7-9, the J call TRBJ2-3; TRBD2 is a possible D gene (5 bases). CDR1 and CDR2 (germline): SEHNR, FQNEAQ (reference sequence). The CDR3 sequence is 16 residues long. CDR3 nucleotide sequence: TGTGTCAGCAGCTTAAAACTAGTCATAGGCACAGATACGCAGTATTTT. It encodes CVSSLKLVIGTDTQYF.

This clonotype qualifies as medium-sized (0.01 to 0.1%). The CDR3 protein is CASSFYQGEDNEQFF. As DNA, the CDR3 is TGTGCCAGCAGCTTTTACCAGGGGGAAGACAATGAGCAGTTCTTC. The chain carries TRBV7-9 and TRBJ2-1; the match to TRBD1 covers 7 bases. In germline, CDR1 is SEHNR, CDR2 FQNEAQ (reference sequence). J gave up 5 bases and V 3 bases, and 7 bases lay outside the gene matches. The CDR3 is 15 amino acids.

Comment on this clonotype: This likely traces to a read error, being one base from a far larger clone. The chain uses TRBV6-4 and TRBJ2-7; D is undetermined. Germline CDR1 MRHNA, CDR2 SNTAGT. The CDR3 has 13 amino acids. V lost 5 bases, J lost 0 bases, and 8 bases lay in between. The CDR3 loop reads CASSSWNSYEQYF. The CDR3, as DNA: TGTGCCAGCAGTAGCTGGAACTCCTACGAGCAGTACTTC.

This clonotype is judged medium-sized. The genes are TRBV11-2 and TRBJ2-1; D possibly corresponds to TRBD2 (7 bases). V lost 4 bases and J 6 bases, leaving 19 bases between the germline ends. In germline, CDR1 is SGHAT, CDR2 FQNNGV. This CDR3 contains 16 residues. CDR3 in amino acids: CASSSPGAGVANEQFF. DNA for the CDR3: TGTGCCAGCAGCTCTCCGGGGGCGGGAGTTGCCAATGAGCAGTTCTTC.

This clonotype is deemed medium-sized (0.01 to 0.1%). A junction boundary mismatches the germline segment, possibly from a read error. CDR3 amino acids: CASSLSPGPYEQYF. In DNA, the CDR3 is TGTGCTAGCAGCTTATCTCCTGGCCCTTACGAGCAGTACTTC. The J gene is TRBJ2-7, the V gene TRBV7-7; D is unresolved. The CDR3 contains 14 residues. CDR1 and CDR2 (germline): SSHAT, FNYEAQ (reference sequence).

By share, this clonotype counts as medium-sized (0.01 to 0.1%). The chain combines TRBV6-1 with TRBJ2-7; 7 bases agree with TRBD2. The V segment lost 5 bases and the J segment 0 bases; nucleotides outside the gene matches: 1. Germline V gene lookup returns CDR1 MNHNS and CDR2 SASEGT. The CDR3 is made up of 13 amino acids. The CDR3 sequence is CASSSGNSYEQYF. In DNA, the CDR3 is TGTGCCAGCAGTAGCGGGAACTCCTACGAGCAGTACTTC.

In its sample, this clonotype was seen many times. This rearrangement joins TRBV7-6 to TRBJ1-3; D gene ambiguous. Germline V CDR1 and CDR2: SGHVS, FNYEAQ. There are 16 residues in the CDR3. V lost 5 bases and J 1 base, leaving 15 bases between the germline ends. CDR3 protein: CASSQLEAASGNTIYF. The DNA of the CDR3 is TGTGCCAGCAGCCAATTAGAGGCGGCATCTGGAAACACCATATATTTT.

By proportion, this clonotype is medium-sized (0.01 to 0.1%). The V and J genes are TRBV3-1 and TRBJ1-1; D not resolved. Germline V gene sequence: CDR1 LGHDT, CDR2 YNNKEL (reference sequence). The CDR3 spans 11 residues. Trimming removed 1 base from V and 12 bases from J, with 9 bases in between. CDR3 sequence (DNA): TGTGCCAGCAGCCAAGCAAGGGCGACTTTCTTT. The encoded protein is CASSQARATFF.

About this clonotype itself: A junction end diverges from the germline sequence, so it may reflect a read error. The chain has TRBV18 and TRBJ2-1; 8 bases map to TRBD2. Germline V gene sequence: CDR1 KGHSH, CDR2 LQKENI. This CDR3 is 19 amino acids long. The DNA for the CDR3 is TGTGCCAGCTCACGATATAATGACATAGGGACTAGGGAACACAATGAGCATTTCTTC. The encoded protein is CASSRYNDIGTREHNEHFF.

On this clonotype itself: One end of the junction is discordant with germline, which a read error may explain. V is TRBV28 and J is TRBJ2-2, with unresolved D. Germline CDR1 is MDHEN and CDR2 is SYDVKM. This CDR3 has 13 residues. The DNA for the CDR3 is TGTGCCAGCAGTATGGTGAACACCTGGGAGCTGTTTTTT. Its translation is CASSMVNTWELFF.

CDR3 coding DNA: TGTGCCAGCAGTGCCCCTTCTGGGGCAGATACGCAGTATTTT. It codes for CASSAPSGADTQYF. The V and J genes are TRBV6-4 and TRBJ2-3; D not certain. The V gene lost 4 bases and the J gene lost 4 bases, with 12 bases spanning the gap. The germline V gene encodes CDR1 MRHNA and CDR2 SNTAGT. The CDR3 spans 14 residues.

In this sample, this clonotype turned up many times. A much larger clonotype is one base distant, so this may be a read error. The J gene is TRBJ2-1, the V gene TRBV30; D is unclear. Germline V lookup: CDR1 GTSNPN, CDR2 SVGIG (reference sequence). This CDR3 is 11 amino acids long. The CDR3 DNA reads as TGTGCCCGGAGCCCCCTTGGGGAGCAGTTCTTC. Translated: CARSPLGEQFF.

This clonotype is medium-sized. This chain links TRBV6-5 with TRBJ1-1; 9 positions agree with TRBD1. The CDR3 has 13 residues. CDR1 MNHEY and CDR2 SVGAGI come from the germline V gene. V shed 4 bases and J 7 bases; nucleotides not matched to a gene: 4. The CDR3 loop is CASSWGQGNEAFF. The CDR3 DNA follows: TGTGCCAGCAGTTGGGGACAGGGCAATGAAGCTTTCTTT.

This clonotype is medium-sized by share. This chain's CDR3 is CASSPTGASYEQYF. Here the CDR3 DNA reads TGTGCCAGCAGCCCTACAGGGGCCAGCTACGAGCAGTACTTC. The chain recombines TRBV7-3 with TRBJ2-7, with 7 bases matching TRBD1. Trimming removed 5 bases from V and 3 bases from J; junction bases left unmatched: 7. The germline CDR1 and CDR2 sequences are SGHTA and FQGTGA. CDR3 size: 14 residues.